One and the same sample provided the 24 T cell receptor beta chains below, sequenced in a study of beta chain features in type 1 diabetes (dated by TCRdb to the late 2010s). The library was built by means of the immunoSEQ multiplex PCR assay. The High Capacity cDNA Reverse Transcription Kit was used to reverse transcribe all of the isolated RNA, meaning that expressed TCRB transcripts were what got sequenced. TCRdb provides this immuneACCESS table in a form limited to in-frame rearrangements. Some clones are lacking; in checked studies, under half of them reflect an unresolved V gene, and why the rest are absent is not known. Here the sample has fewer than 900,000 clones; 17% occur a single time. 0.02% to 0.025% of the sample goes to the ten largest clones. Sequencing was carried out using naive CD4+ T cells from blood. The cell subset or site label for this specimen denotes: true naive CD4+ T cells. These receptors were obtained from a woman younger than 35 in good health.

The chain couples TRBV19 to TRBJ2-1; 7 bases match TRBD2. This CDR3 is 16 amino acids long. Trimming removed 5 bases from V and 2 bases from J; junction bases left unmatched: 9. The germline V gene encodes CDR1 LNHDA and CDR2 SQIVND (reference sequence). The CDR3 is CASSLSLSGAYNEQFF. The CDR3 region has the DNA TGTGCCAGTAGTCTAAGTTTAAGCGGGGCCTACAATGAGCAGTTCTTC.

The rearrangement uses TRBV5-6 and TRBJ1-2; no reliable D call. V was shortened by 2 bases and J by 5 bases, with 7 bases between the two germline ends. The CDR3 length is 12 residues. The germline V gene has CDR1 SGHDT and CDR2 YYEEEE. The CDR3 region has the DNA TGTGCCAGCAGCTTTGCAGCGTATGGCTACACCTTC. Translation gives CASSFAAYGYTF.

The rearrangement uses TRBV19 and TRBJ2-1; D call uncertain. Germline-derived CDR1 and CDR2 are LNHDA and SQIVND (reference sequence). Trimming removed 3 bases from V and 6 bases from J, with 12 bases in between. The CDR3 runs to 14 residues. In DNA, the CDR3 is TGTGCCAGTAGTATCACCAGGCAAGGCAATGAGCAGTTCTTC. Its translation: CASSITRQGNEQFF.

This clone has more than one count but fewer than ten. The chain carries TRBV29-1 and TRBJ2-4; a possible D gene is TRBD1 (5 bases). The length of the CDR3 is 14 residues. V was trimmed by 4 bases and J by 0 bases, leaving 10 bases between them. Germline V gene sequence: CDR1 SQVTM, CDR2 ANQGSEA. The CDR3 sequence: CSVGQGTAKNIQYF. CDR3 nucleotides: TGCAGCGTTGGGCAGGGTACAGCCAAAAACATTCAGTACTTC.

The rearrangement links TRBV7-8 to TRBJ1-5; TRBD1 matches 10 bases. CDR3 length equals 18 residues. Per germline, CDR1 SGHVS and CDR2 FQNEAQ. Trimming took 5 bases from V and 4 from J; bases not matched to a gene: 14. CDR3 sequence: CASSDSRSRDRGNQPQHF. The CDR3 nucleotides are TGTGCCAGCAGCGATAGCCGTTCCCGGGACAGGGGAAATCAGCCCCAGCATTTT.

The V and J genes are TRBV19 and TRBJ2-2, with TRBD2 as a possible D gene (6 bases). V lost 6 bases to trimming and J lost 5 bases, with 19 bases between them. Germline CDR1 LNHDA, CDR2 SQIVND (reference sequence). The CDR3 is 16 residues long. CDR3 residues: CASRLQLGAGTGELFF. CDR3 DNA sequence: TGTGCCAGTAGACTCCAACTAGGGGCGGGGACCGGGGAGCTGTTTTTT.

The V call is TRBV7-2, the J call TRBJ2-1; D is ambiguous. The germline V and J ends were trimmed by 5 bases and 0 bases, with 17 bases remaining between them. There are 17 residues in the CDR3. The germline V gene encodes CDR1 SGHTA and CDR2 FQGNSA. For the CDR3, the DNA is TGTGCCAGCAGCCCCACCCCGTCCCTGAGCTCCTACAATGAGCAGTTCTTC. Protein sequence: CASSPTPSLSSYNEQFF.

V usage is TRBV7-8 and J usage is TRBJ1-5; no definite D call. The CDR3 covers 18 residues. V shed 5 bases and J shed 0 bases, with 20 bases lying between them. Germline CDR1 is SGHVS and CDR2 is FQNEAQ. The CDR3 nucleotides read TGTGCCAGCAGCCTCGATGCGCGGAGCCTTTATAGCAATCAGCCCCAGCATTTT. This gives the protein CASSLDARSLYSNQPQHF.

V is TRBV6-1 and J is TRBJ2-3; D is uncertain. Looked up from germline, CDR1 is MNHNS and CDR2 is SASEGT. The length of the CDR3 is 13 residues. V lost 2 bases to trimming and J lost 6 bases, with 9 bases between them. In DNA, the CDR3 is TGTGCCAGCAGTGAAAGATTTTCGGATACGCAGTATTTT. It specifies CASSERFSDTQYF.

As regards this clone: The same CDR3 arises from other DNA sequences in this sample as well. The chain combines TRBV27 with TRBJ2-2; D is unclear. Between the trimmed V and J ends, which lost 5 bases and 4 bases, there was a span of 8 bases. The CDR3 runs to 13 residues. The germline V gene encodes CDR1 MNHEY and CDR2 SMNVEV (reference sequence). CDR3 nucleotides: TGTGCCAGCAGTCTCCGGGCCACCGGGGAGCTGTTTTTT. Amino acids: CASSLRATGELFF.

This clone turned up a few times. The chain is built from TRBV11-1 and TRBJ2-7, with 10 nucleotides matching TRBD1. Germline V gene lookup returns CDR1 SGHAT and CDR2 FQDESV (reference sequence). The CDR3 runs 15 residues. The ends lost 3 bases at V and 6 bases at J; junction bases unmatched: 8. DNA of the CDR3: TGTGCCAGCAGCTTCCGAGGGACAGGGGACAGCGAGCAGTACTTC. This gives the protein CASSFRGTGDSEQYF.

This clone turned up a few times. The chain carries TRBV4-3 and TRBJ2-7; the D gene is possibly TRBD2 (5 bases). V lost 4 bases and J lost 5, with 18 bases in between. Germline CDR1 reads LGHNA; CDR2 reads YSLEER. CDR3 length: 15 amino acids. The CDR3 reads CASSREREADHEQYF. The CDR3 bases are TGCGCCAGCAGCCGGGAACGGGAAGCGGACCACGAGCAGTACTTC.

The gene calls are TRBV5-6 and TRBJ2-3; D might be TRBD1 (5 bases). CDR3 length: 15 residues. Trimming took 0 bases from V and 4 from J, leaving 12 bases between them. CDR1 SGHDT and CDR2 YYEEEE come from the germline V gene. The CDR3 sequence is CASSLDVNRPDTQYF. As DNA, the CDR3 is TGTGCCAGCAGCTTGGACGTTAACAGGCCAGATACGCAGTATTTT. Variable domain in full (rest from reference TRBV5-6 and TRBJ2-3): DAGVTQSPTHLIKTRGQQVTLRCSPKSGHDTVSWYQQALGQGPQFIFQYYEEEERQRGNFPDRFSGHQFPNYSSELNVNALLLGDSALYLCASSLDVNRPDTQYFGPGTRLTVL.

This clone has a handful of counts. V is TRBV28 and J is TRBJ1-2; D remains ambiguous. The CDR3 sequence is 15 residues long. Germline loops: CDR1 MDHEN, CDR2 SYDVKM. V was clipped by 6 bases and J by 8 bases, with 22 bases between them. The DNA for the CDR3 is TGTGCCAGCAGCGACGGCCGTAAGGACGCCCGAGGCTACACCTTC. It specifies CASSDGRKDARGYTF.

This clone has a handful of counts. J is TRBJ2-2 and V is TRBV6-5, with 9 nucleotides matching TRBD2. Germline V gene lookup returns CDR1 MNHEY and CDR2 SVGAGI. The CDR3 length is 14 residues. With 2 bases clipped from V and 7 bases from J, the junction kept 2 bases outside the gene matches. The CDR3 DNA sequence: TGTGCCAGCAGTTACGGGACTAGCAACGGGGAGCTGTTTTTT. Its translation: CASSYGTSNGELFF.

This clone has only a few counts. The rearrangement joins TRBV29-1 to TRBJ2-2, with 7 bases that match TRBD1. The germline V gene encodes CDR1 SQVTM and CDR2 ANQGSEA. After removal of 6 bases from V and 6 bases from J, the junction contained 19 bases not matched to a gene. The CDR3 totals 17 residues. CDR3 amino acids: CSVKFKTGQSNAGELFF. The CDR3 coding sequence is TGCAGCGTCAAATTTAAAACGGGACAGTCCAACGCCGGGGAGCTGTTTTTT.

The chain carries TRBV4-1 and TRBJ1-1, with 7 bases identical to TRBD1. Germline-derived CDR1 and CDR2 are MGHRA and YSYEKL. The CDR3 spans 16 residues. V trimming: 2 bases; J trimming: 7 bases; junction bases outside the gene matches: 13. As DNA, the CDR3 is TGCGCCAGCAGCCAACCTACCAGGGGGGCCAGAGGTGAAGCTTTCTTT. Translation gives CASSQPTRGARGEAFF.

The gene calls are TRBV7-8 and TRBJ1-4, with D possibly being TRBD1 (5 bases). Germline loops: CDR1 SGHVS, CDR2 FQNEAQ. With 4 bases removed from V and 10 bases from J, the gap between germline ends came to 13 bases. The CDR3 spans 13 residues. In DNA, the CDR3 is TGTGCCAGCAGCTCGCAAGGGACCGGAAAACTGTTTTTT. Amino acid sequence: CASSSQGTGKLFF.

This chain uses TRBV6-6 with TRBJ2-1, with 12 bases fitting TRBD2. J was trimmed by 9 bases and V by 0 bases; bases with no gene match: 0. The CDR3 extends over 14 amino acids. Germline CDR1 MNHNY, CDR2 SVGAGI (reference sequence). CDR3 sequence reads: CASSYSGLAGEQFF. The CDR3 DNA is TGTGCCAGCAGTTACTCGGGACTAGCGGGTGAGCAGTTCTTC.

This clone was picked up a small number of times. The J gene is TRBJ2-1, the V gene TRBV6-1; D might be TRBD2 (6 bases). CDR1 is MNHNS and CDR2 is SASEGT in the germline V gene. The CDR3 consists of 14 residues. Trimming cost V 7 bases and J 0 bases, with 10 bases left between them. The CDR3 DNA reads TGTGCCAGCATTAGACTAGGCTCCTACAATGAGCAGTTCTTC. Protein: CASIRLGSYNEQFF.

This clone was picked up a small number of times. The V and J genes are TRBV18 and TRBJ2-5; TRBD1 matches 7 bases. V shed 3 bases, J shed 5 bases, and the junction held 6 bases outside the gene matches. Germline values: CDR1 KGHSH, CDR2 LQKENI. CDR3 length: 14 residues. CDR3 sequence reads: CASSPGQVGETQYF. As DNA, the CDR3 is TGTGCCAGCTCACCCGGACAGGTCGGGGAGACCCAGTACTTC.

This clone occurred a few times. The DNA for the CDR3 is TGTGCCAGCAGCACACCAAGGACCGCAGATACGCAGTATTTT. Translation: CASSTPRTADTQYF. The J gene is TRBJ2-3, the V gene TRBV5-4; D not resolved. V was pared by 4 bases and J by 4 bases, with 13 bases between. The CDR3 runs to 14 residues. CDR1 and CDR2 (germline): SGHNT, YYREEE (reference sequence).

V and J are TRBV7-9 and TRBJ1-3; 9 bases line up with TRBD1. Looked up from germline, CDR1 is SEHNR and CDR2 is FQNEAQ (reference sequence). Unmatched junction bases numbered 12, after V lost 5 bases and J lost 7 bases. The CDR3 has 16 residues. The CDR3 DNA reads TGTGCCAGCAGCCTCATGACAGGGGGAAAGAGGAACACCATATATTTT. This codes for CASSLMTGGKRNTIYF.

This clone was seen many times. In DNA, the CDR3 is TGTGCCATCAGTGAGGGAGCTTTGACGCAGTTCTTC. Protein sequence: CAISEGALTQFF. J is TRBJ2-1 and V is TRBV10-3; D ambiguous. V lost 2 bases and J 12 bases, leaving 11 bases between the germline ends. CDR1 ENHRY and CDR2 SYGVKD come from the germline V gene. The CDR3 totals 12 residues.